The 5 T cell receptor beta chains given below trace back to one sample, sequenced in a study of technical replicates of blood from a handful of donors. Measured with immunoSEQ multiplex PCR; TCRdb has only the in-frame clones, and not every one. The table has about 70,000 clones, just under 95% seen once. The sample was T cells isolated from PBMCs. These receptors originate from a human donor in good health.

This chain links TRBV29-1 with TRBJ2-3, with D possibly being TRBD2 (5 bases). The CDR3 extends over 13 amino acids. Trimming shortened V by 3 bases and J by 1 base, and 8 bases separated the two germline ends. Germline V CDR1 and CDR2: SQVTM, ANQGSEA. The CDR3 here is CSVDLGGTDTQYF. CDR3 DNA sequence: TGCAGCGTTGACTTGGGAGGCACAGATACGCAGTATTTT.

The DNA for the CDR3 is TGTGCCAGCAGCTCCTGGACAGGGAACTATGGCTACACCTTC. Amino acid sequence: CASSSWTGNYGYTF. The genes are TRBV13 and TRBJ1-2; 8 bases agree with TRBD1. Trimming removed 4 bases from V and 2 bases from J; junction bases left unmatched: 3. The length of the CDR3 is 14 residues. Germline V CDR1 and CDR2: PRHDT, FYEKMQ (reference sequence).

V gene TRBV7-9 combines with J gene TRBJ1-1, with 7 bases identical to TRBD1. Losses at the gene ends were 4 bases for V and 7 bases for J; bases not matched to a gene: 6. The CDR3 covers 13 residues. The germline V gene has CDR1 SEHNR and CDR2 FQNEAQ (reference sequence). The CDR3 spells CASSYGTAIEAFF. DNA for the CDR3: TGTGCCAGCAGCTACGGGACAGCGATTGAAGCTTTCTTT.

This clone was detected only once. This chain connects TRBV18 to TRBJ2-1; 8 bases line up with TRBD2. The germline V gene encodes CDR1 KGHSH and CDR2 LQKENI. The V segment lost 2 bases and the J segment 4 bases; nucleotides outside the gene matches: 4. The CDR3 runs 15 residues. CDR3 nucleotides: TGTGCCAGCTCACCATTAGCGGGGCTTTACAATGAGCAGTTCTTC. It specifies CASSPLAGLYNEQFF.

This chain links TRBV2 with TRBJ1-2, with D maybe TRBD1 (5 bases). Germline V gives CDR1 SNHLY, CDR2 FYNNEI. The CDR3 is made up of 14 amino acids. Trimming removed 4 bases at V and 4 bases at J, with 13 bases between. The CDR3 nucleotides are TGTGCCAGCAGTGGGGGCGGGAAGGGCTATGGCTACACCTTC. As protein: CASSGGGKGYGYTF.